These 28 T cell receptor beta chains were all obtained from the same sample, sequenced in a study of radiotherapy plus CTLA-4 blockade in lung cancer. Sequencing used immunoSEQ multiplex PCR; TCRdb keeps in-frame clones, though not all of them. The sample includes roughly 90,000 clones, roughly 80% of them seen just once. The sample consisted of peripheral blood, taken from a patient treated with radiotherapy plus ipilimumab. All receptors derive from a human donor with non-small cell lung cancer that progressed on radiotherapy plus ipilimumab.

This chain connects TRBV6-1 to TRBJ2-3, with 7 positions matching TRBD1. This CDR3 contains 16 residues. Trimming at V came to 1 base and at J to 0 bases, leaving 4 bases not matched to a gene. Looked up from germline, CDR1 is MNHNS and CDR2 is SASEGT. The CDR3 reads CASSEGNRGSTDTQYF. The CDR3 nucleotides read TGTGCCAGCAGTGAAGGAAACAGGGGAAGCACAGATACGCAGTATTTT.

J is TRBJ1-2 and V is TRBV27, with 9 bases lining up with TRBD1. With V trimmed by 6 bases and J by 8 bases, 7 bases remained unmatched. This CDR3 is built from 13 residues. Germline V CDR1 and CDR2: MNHEY, SMNVEV (reference sequence). CDR3 sequence: CASRPQGAGGYTF. The CDR3 coding sequence is TGTGCCAGCAGGCCACAGGGGGCGGGAGGCTACACCTTC.

In DNA form, the CDR3 reads TGTGCCAGCAGCTGGGGGGGCCTTCGAGCCACTGAAGCTTTCTTT. This sequence encodes CASSWGGLRATEAFF. V gene TRBV7-9 combines with J gene TRBJ1-1; tentative D call: TRBD1 (6 bases). The CDR3 spans 15 residues. V lost 4 bases and J lost 4, with 16 bases in between. Germline loops: CDR1 SEHNR, CDR2 FQNEAQ (reference sequence).

This rearrangement joins TRBV18 to TRBJ2-3, with TRBD2 as a possible D gene (6 bases). Germline CDR1 is KGHSH and CDR2 is LQKENI. The germline V and J ends were trimmed by 2 bases and 2 bases, with 14 bases remaining between them. The CDR3 consists of 16 residues. CDR3 in DNA: TGTGCCAGCTCACCAGGGGCGGGATCGAACACAGATACGCAGTATTTT. Translated: CASSPGAGSNTDTQYF. The full variable domain, in which reference TRBV18 and TRBJ2-3 provide the parts outside the CDR3, is NAGVMQNPRHLVRRRGQEARLRCSPMKGHSHVYWYRQLPEEGLKFMVYLQKENIIDESGMPKERFSAEFPKEGPSILRIQQVVRGDSAAYFCASSPGAGSNTDTQYFGPGTRLTVL.

This sequence joins TRBV5-1 and TRBJ2-1; 9 nucleotides agree with TRBD2. V was clipped by 4 bases and J by 6 bases; unmatched bases: 8. This CDR3 is built from 15 residues. Per the germline V gene, CDR1 is SGHRS and CDR2 is YFSETQ. The CDR3 spells CASSPGLAFPNEQFF. CDR3 DNA: TGCGCCAGCAGCCCGGGACTAGCCTTTCCCAATGAGCAGTTCTTC.

This chain joins TRBV10-3 and TRBJ2-7, with a tentative D call TRBD1 (5 bases). CDR3 length: 14 amino acids. Germline CDR1 reads ENHRY; CDR2 reads SYGVKD. V shed 9 bases and J shed 5 bases, with 20 bases lying between them. The CDR3 nucleotides are TGTGCCATTGGTACCGCCGAGACAGTAAACGAGCAGTACGTC. Translation: CAIGTAETVNEQYV.

The V and J genes are TRBV6-1 and TRBJ1-1; weak D call: TRBD1 (6 bases). Trimming left V 6 bases short and J 10 bases short, with 15 bases between. CDR1 is MNHNS and CDR2 is SASEGT in the germline V gene. There are 12 residues in the CDR3. CDR3 DNA: TGTGCCAGCAGCCAAACAGGGATCTTAGCTTTCTTT. As protein: CASSQTGILAFF.

The J gene is TRBJ2-1, the V gene TRBV6-6, with a weak D call TRBD1 (5 bases). The CDR3 spans 16 residues. Germline V gene lookup returns CDR1 MNHNY and CDR2 SVGAGI (reference sequence). V lost 4 bases to trimming and J lost 0 bases, with 13 bases between them. The CDR3 here is CASSSTRESSYNEQFF. The CDR3 DNA reads as TGTGCCAGCAGTTCAACCAGGGAAAGCTCCTACAATGAGCAGTTCTTC.

The V and J genes are TRBV5-1 and TRBJ2-1; 7 bases are shared with TRBD2. The germline CDR1 and CDR2 sequences are SGHRS and YFSETQ. V lost 1 base to trimming and J lost 0 bases; unmatched junction nucleotides: 1. CDR3 length: 15 residues. The CDR3 loop is CASSLWGGSYNEQFF. CDR3 sequence (DNA): TGCGCCAGCAGCTTGTGGGGGGGCTCCTACAATGAGCAGTTCTTC.

The chain recombines TRBV20-1 with TRBJ1-1; D is ambiguous. Trimming took 6 bases from V and 1 from J, leaving 6 bases between them. Germline V gene lookup returns CDR1 DFQATT and CDR2 SNEGSKA (reference sequence). The CDR3 contains 11 residues. The CDR3 DNA sequence: TGCAGTGCCTGCGAGAACACTGAAGCTTTCTTT. Its protein product is CSACENTEAFF.

This sequence joins TRBV29-1 and TRBJ2-7; 12 bases are a match to TRBD2. The CDR3 length is 16 residues. V lost 2 bases, J lost 2 bases, and 7 bases stayed unmatched. Germline loops: CDR1 SQVTM, CDR2 ANQGSEA. The CDR3 DNA is TGCAGCGTTGAACCGGGACTAGCGGGCCGAACCTACGAGCAGTACTTC. It encodes CSVEPGLAGRTYEQYF.

Only a few counts were recorded for this clone. The chain recombines TRBV4-1 with TRBJ2-2; no definite D call. The germline V gene encodes CDR1 MGHRA and CDR2 YSYEKL. Trimming took 2 bases from V and 3 from J, leaving 7 bases between them. This CDR3 has 14 amino acids. In DNA form, the CDR3 reads TGCGCCAGCAGCCAAAGGCATTACACCGGGGAGCTGTTTTTT. Translating it yields CASSQRHYTGELFF.

The chain joins TRBV2 to TRBJ1-1; D not certain. The germline gives CDR1 SNHLY, CDR2 FYNNEI. Trimming cost V 0 bases and J 1 base, with 6 bases left between them. This CDR3 spans 14 amino acids. The CDR3 reads CASSEASSNTEAFF. The CDR3 DNA reads as TGTGCCAGCAGTGAAGCCAGTTCGAACACTGAAGCTTTCTTT.

The chain joins TRBV19 to TRBJ2-2, with 7 bases aligning to TRBD1. Per germline, CDR1 LNHDA and CDR2 SQIVND (reference sequence). CDR3 size: 14 residues. V was clipped by 11 bases and J by 2 bases; unmatched bases: 8. As DNA, the CDR3 is TGTGCCGCTAAACCAGGGGGTAACACCGGGGAGCTGTTTTTT. Translated, it gives CAAKPGGNTGELFF.

The J gene is TRBJ1-3, the V gene TRBV13, with no clear D. CDR1 is PRHDT and CDR2 is FYEKMQ in the germline V gene (reference sequence). Deletions cut 6 bases from V and 2 bases from J, with 11 bases between. This CDR3 is built from 14 residues. The CDR3 DNA reads as TGTGCCAGCAGATCCCGTGGTACTGGAAACACCATATATTTT. This encodes CASRSRGTGNTIYF.

The rearrangement joins TRBV15 to TRBJ1-1, with D unresolved. The CDR3 runs to 13 residues. V lost 3 bases and J lost 0, with 5 bases in between. Germline CDR1 is LNHNV and CDR2 is YYDKDF (reference sequence). The CDR3 is CATSSTLNTEAFF. CDR3 DNA sequence: TGTGCCACCAGCAGTACACTGAACACTGAAGCTTTCTTT.

The chain employs TRBV6-5 and TRBJ1-5, with 7 bases that match TRBD1. The junction had 8 bases not matched to a gene; V was cut back by 8 bases and J by 4 bases. CDR1 and CDR2 from the germline V gene are MNHEY and SVGAGI. There are 14 residues in the CDR3. The CDR3 DNA is TGTGCCAGCGGGGGTACAGGGGAAAATCAGCCCCAGCATTTT. Translated, it gives CASGGTGENQPQHF.

The rearrangement joins TRBV6-6 to TRBJ1-1; TRBD1 matches 9 bases. With 6 bases clipped from V and 12 bases from J, the junction kept 8 bases outside the gene matches. Germline CDR1 is MNHNY and CDR2 is SVGAGI (reference sequence). The CDR3 spans 12 residues. Written as DNA, the CDR3 is TGTGCCAGCAGCCCCGGGACAGGGCGACCTTTCTTT. Amino acid sequence: CASSPGTGRPFF.

This clone was detected only a few times. The chain recombines TRBV27 with TRBJ2-1, with D perhaps assigned TRBD1 or TRBD2 (5 bases each). Germline V CDR1 and CDR2: MNHEY, SMNVEV (reference sequence). V was pared by 6 bases and J by 6 bases, with 12 bases between. This CDR3 is 13 amino acids long. CDR3 sequence reads: CASSLEGFNEQFF. The CDR3 DNA sequence: TGTGCCAGCAGCCTAGAGGGGTTCAATGAGCAGTTCTTC.

This rearrangement joins TRBV7-3 to TRBJ2-7; possible D gene TRBD1, 5 bases. CDR3 length: 13 residues. V shed 1 base and J shed 7 bases, with 11 bases lying between them. Germline CDR1 is SGHTA and CDR2 is FQGTGA. The CDR3 DNA reads TGTGCCAGCAGCTTAATTGCAGGGCGGGAGCAGTACTTC. Encoded protein: CASSLIAGREQYF.

V usage is TRBV28 and J usage is TRBJ1-2; D ambiguous. Trimming left V 6 bases short and J 3 bases short, with 11 bases between. CDR1 and CDR2 from the germline V gene are MDHEN and SYDVKM. The CDR3 length is 13 residues. CDR3 region: CASSFYLYYGYTF. The CDR3 DNA reads as TGTGCCAGCAGCTTTTACTTGTACTATGGCTACACCTTC.

The V and J genes are TRBV21-1 and TRBJ2-7; the DNA was not used to check the table's D call, TRBD1. TRBV21-1 is a known pseudogene. The CDR3 runs to 14 residues. The CDR3 is CASSRRDRGSEQYF. The CDR3 region has the DNA TGTGCCAGCAGCCGACGGGACAGGGGGTCCGAGCAGTACTTC.

This clone was recorded only once. This chain connects TRBV7-8 to TRBJ2-7; TRBD2 matches at 11 bases. Germline V CDR1 and CDR2: SGHVS, FQNEAQ. The V segment lost 5 bases and the J segment 6 bases; nucleotides outside the gene matches: 6. The CDR3 loop spans 14 amino acids. CDR3 loop: CASSKTSGRAEQYF. The CDR3 DNA sequence: TGTGCCAGCAGCAAAACTAGCGGGAGAGCCGAGCAGTACTTC.

The V gene is TRBV11-3, the J gene TRBJ1-3, with a tentative D call TRBD1 (5 bases). V shed 1 base and J shed 2 bases, with 9 bases lying between them. Germline CDR1 is SGHNT and CDR2 is YENEEA. The CDR3 consists of 15 residues. DNA of the CDR3: TGTGCCAGCAGCTTAGGGCAGGGCGCTGGAAACACCATATATTTT. Its protein is CASSLGQGAGNTIYF. The whole variable domain, filled in from reference TRBV11-3 and TRBJ1-3, reads EAGVVQSPRYKIIEKKQPVAFWCNPISGHNTLYWYLQNLGQGPELLIRYENEEAVDDSQLPKDRFSAERLKGVDSTLKIQPAELGDSAVYLCASSLGQGAGNTIYFGEGSWLTVV.

V is TRBV7-3 and J is TRBJ2-1, with D possibly TRBD2 on 6 matching bases. CDR1 SGHTA and CDR2 FQGTGA come from the germline V gene. Trimming removed 5 bases at V and 4 bases at J, with 15 bases between. CDR3 length: 15 residues. In DNA form, the CDR3 reads TGTGCCAGCAGCAACCGGGACTCGGAATACAATGAGCAGTTCTTC. It is translated as CASSNRDSEYNEQFF.

The V gene is TRBV27, the J gene TRBJ1-1; the D is unclear. V lost 1 base and J lost 2, with 5 bases in between. The CDR3 has 13 residues. Germline V gene sequence: CDR1 MNHEY, CDR2 SMNVEV (reference sequence). As DNA, the CDR3 is TGTGCCAGCAGTTTATACAGCAACACTGAAGCTTTCTTT. Translation gives CASSLYSNTEAFF.

As concerns this clone: A junction boundary mismatches the germline segment, possibly from a read error. The chain combines TRBV7-7 with TRBJ2-5, with D unclear. Germline values: CDR1 SSHAT, CDR2 FNYEAQ (reference sequence). The CDR3 loop spans 15 amino acids. The CDR3 loop reads CASSLTSAVQETQYF. CDR3 nucleotide sequence: TGTGCTAGCAGCCTAACATCGGCAGTCCAAGAGACCCAGTACTTC.

The V call is TRBV9, the J call TRBJ2-1, with TRBD2 matching over 12 bases. CDR1 SGDLS and CDR2 YYNGEE come from the germline V gene. V lost 1 base, J lost 4 bases, and 3 bases stayed unmatched. CDR3 length: 16 residues. This CDR3 reads CASSVLAGGPYNEQFF. In DNA, the CDR3 is TGTGCCAGCAGCGTACTAGCGGGAGGGCCTTACAATGAGCAGTTCTTC.